This paragraph covers one TCR beta chain sequence. This clone counts as large (0.1 to 1%) based on its frequency; no count is recorded. Its cognate antigen has yet to be identified. The read ends 3 residues before the CDR3 terminus; that terminus is restored from the germline J gene. TCR beta CDR3 regions were amplified by multiplex PCR using the immunoSEQ assay from an average of 1200 ng genomic DNA per sample. The assay corrected primer bias using a complete synthetic TCR repertoire to establish an amplification baseline. The amplicons were sequenced using the Illumina platform. The study's own analysis went as follows. Sequences were error-corrected by clustering with frequency ratios and a modified nearest-neighbor algorithm, then analyzed in the immunoSEQ Analyzer with IMGT gene definitions. TCR richness and evenness were averaged over 20 rarefaction repeats at each rarefaction depth, excluding samples with fewer sequences than the depth. Wilcoxon rank sum tests with FDR correction were used to compare relative abundances of V, D and J genes between the groups. An intraclass correlation of around 96% for TCR richness and an average of roughly 76% across some 70 gene segments were obtained from the blinded duplicates. TCRdb holds this immuneACCESS table with in-frame rearrangements only. Some clones are missing; in checked studies, unresolved V genes explain under half, and the rest has no known cause. The V and J calls and clone size come from that table; D and trimming were worked out from the DNA. The table for this sample lists 39,000 or so clones. Of the sample, 6% to 6.5% is held by the ten largest clones.

CDR1 and CDR2 are read off the germline V gene as SGHDT and YYEEEE. From the cysteine up to the phenylalanine, the CDR3 has a length of 15 residues. Sequencing covers 36 bases of the CDR3, shown here with the frame starting at base 1. At the junction V is shortened by 5 bases and J by 9 bases; bases outside the gene matches: 13. The data are from a study of T cells in women clearing cervical HPV infection (dated by TCRdb to 2016 to 2018). For the wider study: The cases were 25 to 30 women with histologically confirmed HPV16-related CIN3 or worse, and 2 of these cases were invasive cancers. For cases, a median interval of approximately 140 days, with an interquartile range of roughly 80 to 210 days, was observed between lesion detection and blood sampling. An exploratory proof-of-principle case-control study, nested within the Guanacaste HPV Natural History Study in Costa Rica, was conducted to compare TCR repertoires across cervical HPV16 outcomes. Cases were matched to controls by age within five years and by the year the sample was collected. Quality controls consisted of five blinded duplicates per group, for a total of some 60 samples made up of roughly 50 participants and roughly ten replicates. Blood from cases was drawn at the visit where the lesion was first identified, while blood from controls was drawn once the infection was no longer detected. Cases had a median age of almost 35 years and controls had a median age of around 40, with no significant differences in baseline characteristics. The parent cohort enrolled 8,500 to 13,000 women aged 18 or older in Guanacaste, Costa Rica, during about 1993 to 1994 and followed them for seven to eight years. Because only a few women had HLA typing data, the possibility that HLA type acted as a confounder could not be ruled out. Controls were 25 to 30 women whose single incident HPV16 infection cleared within 12 months without precancer or cancer developing. The study at large found these results: Because the number of T cells per sample was unknown, the richness differences could reflect varying T-cell content rather than repertoire biology. Significantly higher TCR repertoire richness was observed in CIN3+ cases than in controls across sequencing depths, whereas no difference in evenness was found. By combining richness with V gene abundances, random forest classifiers separated cases from controls with an estimated AUC of about 0.83. Because of the cross-sectional design, the study could not determine whether the associations came before infection or resulted from infection, and neither effector/memory subsets nor HPV-specific T cells were isolated. Lower TRBV6-7 relative abundance was observed in cases than in controls (around 0.1% versus 0.15%; Bonferroni P = 0.0008).

Every participant had a single incident cervical HPV16 infection, and women with prevalent HPV16 infections were excluded. Cervical HPV DNA was detected by MY09/MY11 PCR, and genotyping was performed by dot-blot hybridization. Under 17 mL of heparinized blood was centrifuged, after which the buffy coat was aliquoted, frozen at -30 degrees C, and then stored at -80 degrees C. QIAGEN kits were used to extract genomic DNA from the buffy coat specimens. The rearrangement joined TRBV5-6 to TRBJ2-1; 8 middle bases align to TRBD2. This clonotype originated in a woman between 18 and 69 years old with a cervical HPV16 infection that either progressed to CIN3+ or cleared (not recorded which). Sequencing used blood buffy coat. This receptor carries the CDR3 CASRLRAGVSSEQFF. The covered CDR3 bases are TGTGCCAGCAGACTCCGAGCGGGAGTAAGTAGTGAG.